This section outlines one T cell receptor beta chain sequence together with its context. This clone has a single count. The antigen it recognizes is unknown. No base-level quality is on record; no much larger clone is a single base apart. This sample is drawn from a study of graft-versus-host responses after intestinal transplantation (dated by TCRdb to the early 2020s). The study in broad terms: The transplants that recipients got were multivisceral, liver-intestinal, or isolated intestinal. Every recipient was given anti-thymocyte globulin induction, then maintenance tacrolimus and steroids for about three years. Bulk TCR-beta CDR3 sequencing was used to track graft-versus-host and host-versus-graft alloreactive T cell clones in the graft, circulation and bone marrow after intestinal transplantation. Alloreactive clones were identified by sequencing pre-transplant mixed lymphocyte reaction products and comparing them with unstimulated pre-transplant donor and recipient T cells. The cohort enrolled about 23 intestinal transplant recipients, one of whom was a retransplant, and 3 patients without pretransplant specimens were excluded. A peak of at least 4% donor T cells among recipient peripheral blood mononuclear cells was the definition used for donor T cell macrochimerism. Rather than going through the commercial service, samples from three later patients were sequenced in-house on an Illumina MiSeq and processed with MiXCR.

Relative to germline, V is 4 bases shorter and J is 5 bases shorter, with 9 bases between their ends. The CDR3, cysteine through phenylalanine, is 13 amino acids long. CDR3 DNA is the only sequence kept; it has 39 bases, read in frame from the first base. As encoded in the germline V gene, CDR1 is SGDLS while CDR2 is YYNGEE. The library relied on the immunoSEQ multiplex PCR assay. In most patients, genomic DNA was isolated using the Qiagen DNeasy Blood and Tissue Kit and sent frozen to Adaptive Biotechnologies for TCR sequencing. Adaptive Biotechnologies carried out high-throughput TCR-beta CDR3 sequencing of genomic DNA for most patients. Processing in the source paper ran as follows. Adaptive's ImmunoSEQ software was the source of the TCR sequencing data for about 18 patients, while a few other patients were processed with MiXCR and VDJtools. To correct CD4 versus CD8 sorting errors, any sequence found in both subsets at a frequency ratio below 5:1 was removed. CDR3 nucleotide sequences shared by donor and recipient were removed because the origin of these sequences could not be assigned. At least 2-fold expansion over unstimulated cells and a minimum CFSE-low frequency of 0.002% (template counts) or 0.001% (read counts) were required for clones to be classified as alloreactive. Clones were considered mappable if detected in sequenced pre-transplant spleen, lymph node, or MLR CFSE-low populations of the donor or recipient. Cumulative frequency of alloreactive clones was calculated as a percentage of all sequences weighted by copy number. TCRdb limited this immuneACCESS table to in-frame rearrangements with V and J called. A share of clones is missing; checked studies link under half to unresolved V genes, and the rest is unexplained. Clone size and the V and J calls come from that table; the DNA yielded D and trimming. Here the sample has about 130,000 clones; about 90% occur a single time. The top ten hold approximately 0.2% of the sample.

What the authors observed across the whole study: In the allografts of patients with donor T cell macrochimerism, GvH to HvG T cell clonal ratios were high. Early after transplant, peak levels of circulating GvH clones were associated with declines in HvG clones. GvH clones were detected in recipient bone marrow, and some appeared earlier in ileal mucosa or blood, consistent with an intestinal mucosal origin. The relatively low number and heterogeneity of intestinal transplant patients limited the conclusions.

The time point label, read with the paper, signifies: cells obtained before transplantation from donor or recipient. CD3+CD4+ and CD3+CD8+ populations were FACS-sorted from unstimulated pre-transplant donor and recipient cells taken from spleen or lymph nodes. The chain couples TRBV9 to TRBJ1-4, with the identity of the D gene unclear. Here the sequenced sample was unstimulated CD4+ T cells sorted from spleen or lymph node cells, taken before intestinal transplant. The source of this sequence is a human donor who received an intestinal transplant. The CDR3 here reads CASSRDENEKLFF. Here is the DNA: TGTGCCAGCAGCCGAGACGAAAATGAAAAACTGTTTTTT.